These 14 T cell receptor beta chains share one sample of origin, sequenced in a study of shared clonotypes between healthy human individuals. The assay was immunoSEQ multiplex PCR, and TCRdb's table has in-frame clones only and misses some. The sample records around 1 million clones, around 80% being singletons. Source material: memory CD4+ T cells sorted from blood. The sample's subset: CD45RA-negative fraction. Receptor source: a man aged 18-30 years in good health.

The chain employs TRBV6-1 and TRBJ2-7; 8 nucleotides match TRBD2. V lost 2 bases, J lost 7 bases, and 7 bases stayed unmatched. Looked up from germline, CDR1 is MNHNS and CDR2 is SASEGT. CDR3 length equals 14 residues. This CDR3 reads CASSEQGGRFEQYF. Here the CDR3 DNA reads TGTGCCAGCAGTGAACAGGGCGGGAGGTTTGAGCAGTACTTC.

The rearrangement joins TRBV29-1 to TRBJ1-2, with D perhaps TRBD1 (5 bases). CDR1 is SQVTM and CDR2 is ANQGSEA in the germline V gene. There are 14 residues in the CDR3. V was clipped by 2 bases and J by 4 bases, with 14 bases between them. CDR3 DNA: TGCAGCGTTGAACAGGGTGGTTCACCCTATGGCTACACCTTC. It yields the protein CSVEQGGSPYGYTF.

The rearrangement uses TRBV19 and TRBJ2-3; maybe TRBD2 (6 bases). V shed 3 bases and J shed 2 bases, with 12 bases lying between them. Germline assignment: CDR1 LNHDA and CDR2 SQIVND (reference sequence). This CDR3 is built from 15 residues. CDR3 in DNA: TGTGCCAGTAGTATCAATGCGGGATACACAGATACGCAGTATTTT. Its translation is CASSINAGYTDTQYF.

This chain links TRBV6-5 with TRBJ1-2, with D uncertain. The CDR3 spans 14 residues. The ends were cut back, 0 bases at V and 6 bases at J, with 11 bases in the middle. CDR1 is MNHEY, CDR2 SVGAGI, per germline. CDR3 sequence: CASSYSPGINGYTF. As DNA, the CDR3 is TGTGCCAGCAGTTACTCCCCGGGAATAAATGGCTACACCTTC.

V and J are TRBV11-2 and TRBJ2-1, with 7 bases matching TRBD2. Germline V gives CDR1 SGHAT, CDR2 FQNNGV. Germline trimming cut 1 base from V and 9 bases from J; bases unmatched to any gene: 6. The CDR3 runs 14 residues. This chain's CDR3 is CASSLVATSREQFF. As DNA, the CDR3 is TGTGCCAGCAGCTTAGTCGCGACTAGCCGTGAGCAGTTCTTC.

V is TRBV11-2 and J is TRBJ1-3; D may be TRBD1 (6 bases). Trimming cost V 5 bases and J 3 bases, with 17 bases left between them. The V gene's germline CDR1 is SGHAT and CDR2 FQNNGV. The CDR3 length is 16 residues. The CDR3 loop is CASSPQTGSFGNTIYF. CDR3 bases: TGTGCCAGCAGCCCCCAGACAGGTAGCTTTGGAAACACCATATATTTT.

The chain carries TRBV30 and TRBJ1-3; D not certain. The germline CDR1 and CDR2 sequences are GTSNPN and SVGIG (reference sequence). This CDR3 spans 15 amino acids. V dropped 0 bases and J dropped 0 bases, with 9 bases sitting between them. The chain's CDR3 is CAWSVFGVSGNTIYF. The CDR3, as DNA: TGTGCCTGGAGTGTATTCGGGGTCTCTGGAAACACCATATATTTT.

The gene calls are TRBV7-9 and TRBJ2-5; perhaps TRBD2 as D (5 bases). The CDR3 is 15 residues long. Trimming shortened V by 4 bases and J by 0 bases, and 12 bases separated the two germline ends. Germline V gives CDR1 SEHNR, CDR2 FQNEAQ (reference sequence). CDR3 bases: TGTGCCAGCAGCTCCCCTTCGGGGTACCAAGAGACCCAGTACTTC. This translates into CASSSPSGYQETQYF.

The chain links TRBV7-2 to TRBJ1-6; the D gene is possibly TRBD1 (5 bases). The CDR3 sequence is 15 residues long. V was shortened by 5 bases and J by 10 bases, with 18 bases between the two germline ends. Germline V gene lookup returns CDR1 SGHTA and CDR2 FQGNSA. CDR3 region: CASSEGPGIDSPLHF. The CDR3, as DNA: TGTGCCAGCAGCGAGGGGCCAGGGATTGACTCACCCCTCCACTTT.

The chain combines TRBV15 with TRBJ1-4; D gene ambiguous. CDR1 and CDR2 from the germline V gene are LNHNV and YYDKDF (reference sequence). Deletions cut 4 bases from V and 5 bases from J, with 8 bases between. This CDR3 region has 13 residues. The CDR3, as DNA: TGTGCCACCAGCACCTGGGGAAATGAAAAACTGTTTTTT. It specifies CATSTWGNEKLFF.

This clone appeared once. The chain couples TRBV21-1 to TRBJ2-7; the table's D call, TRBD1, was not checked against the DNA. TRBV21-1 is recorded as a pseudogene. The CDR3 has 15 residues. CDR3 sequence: CASRTGPRSSYEQYF. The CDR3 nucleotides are TGTGCCAGCCGGACAGGCCCTAGATCTTCCTACGAGCAGTACTTC.

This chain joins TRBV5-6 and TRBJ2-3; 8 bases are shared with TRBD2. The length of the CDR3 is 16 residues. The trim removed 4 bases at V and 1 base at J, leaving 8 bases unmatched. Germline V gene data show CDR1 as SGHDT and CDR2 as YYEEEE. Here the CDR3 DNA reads TGTGCCAGCAGCGTCAGAGCGGGAGTGGGCACAGATACGCAGTATTTT. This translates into CASSVRAGVGTDTQYF.

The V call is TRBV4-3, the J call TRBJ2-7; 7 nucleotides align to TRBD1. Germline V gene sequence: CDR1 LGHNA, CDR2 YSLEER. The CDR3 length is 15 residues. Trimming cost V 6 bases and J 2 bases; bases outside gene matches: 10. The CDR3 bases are TGCGCCAGCAGAATCGAGGCAGGGGGTACCTACGAGCAGTACTTC. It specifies CASRIEAGGTYEQYF.

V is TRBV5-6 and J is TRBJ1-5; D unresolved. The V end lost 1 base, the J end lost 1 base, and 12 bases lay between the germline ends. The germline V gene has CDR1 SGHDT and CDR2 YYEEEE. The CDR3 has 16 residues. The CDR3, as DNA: TGTGCCAGCAGCTTGCTGGCCGTGGGGAGCAATCAGCCCCAGCATTTT. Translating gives CASSLLAVGSNQPQHF.